These 14 T cell receptor beta chains came from one sample sequenced in a study of blood T cell repertoires in COVID-19 (dated by TCRdb to between 2020 and 2021). Receptor amplification or capture employed the immunoSEQ multiplex PCR assay. Imported from immuneACCESS, the table was reduced by TCRdb to in-frame sequences with V and J called. These copies leave out some clones; in studies compared against another copy, an unresolved V gene accounts for under half, and the cause of the remainder is not known. The sample profile shows 80,000 to 100,000 clones; around 82% of them were found once. Clones ranked in the top ten supply roughly 10% of the sample. Sequenced input: peripheral blood. The receptors stem from a man aged 70 or older with active or convalescent COVID-19.

The rearrangement uses TRBV2 and TRBJ2-6; TRBD1 matches 8 bases. J gave up 1 base and V 4 bases, and 3 bases lay outside the gene matches. CDR3 size: 16 residues. Germline loops: CDR1 SNHLY, CDR2 FYNNEI. The CDR3 loop is CASSGQGASGANVLTF. The CDR3 DNA follows: TGTGCCAGCAGTGGGCAGGGGGCTTCTGGGGCCAACGTCCTGACTTTC.

This chain links TRBV19 with TRBJ1-1; tentative D call: TRBD1 (5 bases). Trimming pared 2 bases from V and 7 bases from J, leaving 11 bases between. The V gene's germline CDR1 is LNHDA and CDR2 SQIVND (reference sequence). CDR3 size: 13 residues. The CDR3 DNA sequence: TGTGCCAGTAGTATAAAGGGGCGAGGTGAAGCTTTCTTT. The encoded protein is CASSIKGRGEAFF.

J is TRBJ2-3 and V is TRBV19; D may be TRBD2 (6 bases). Trimming took 6 bases from V and 5 from J, leaving 9 bases between them. Germline V gene sequence: CDR1 LNHDA, CDR2 SQIVND (reference sequence). This CDR3 region has 12 residues. Here the CDR3 DNA reads TGTGCCAGTAGCAGGAGGGGAGATACGCAGTATTTT. Amino acid sequence: CASSRRGDTQYF. Looking up the rest from reference TRBV19 and TRBJ2-3 gives the full variable domain: DGGITQSPKYLFRKEGQNVTLSCEQNLNHDAMYWYRQDPGQGLRLIYYSQIVNDFQKGDIAEGYSVSREKKESFPLTVTSAQKNPTAFYLCASSRRGDTQYFGPGTRLTVL.

As for this clone: Sequence at one end of the junction differs from germline and may be a read error. The chain links TRBV4-3 to TRBJ1-4, with a weak D call TRBD1 (5 bases). This CDR3 has 12 amino acids. CDR1 is LGHNA, CDR2 YSLEER, per germline. Here the CDR3 reads CASSQDGGVPSF. The DNA for the CDR3 is TGCGCCAGCAGCCAAGATGGGGGGGTTCCGTCTTTT.

This chain links TRBV5-5 with TRBJ1-2; D gene unclear. The CDR3 sequence is 15 residues long. V gave up 0 bases and J gave up 2 bases, with 11 bases separating them. In germline, CDR1 is SGHKS, CDR2 YYEKEE (reference sequence). CDR3 in amino acids: CASSLGSPGNYGYTF. The CDR3 coding sequence is TGTGCCAGCAGCTTGGGGAGTCCCGGGAACTATGGCTACACCTTC.

The V gene is TRBV28, the J gene TRBJ2-5; 9 bases fit TRBD1. The germline CDR1 and CDR2 sequences are MDHEN and SYDVKM. CDR3 size: 15 residues. Germline trimming cut 4 bases from V and 5 bases from J; bases unmatched to any gene: 8. CDR3 nucleotides: TGTGCCAGCAGTTCAGTGGGACAGGGAAAGGAGACCCAGTACTTC. Protein sequence: CASSSVGQGKETQYF.

The J gene is TRBJ1-1, the V gene TRBV27, with 12 bases matching TRBD1. Germline loops: CDR1 MNHEY, CDR2 SMNVEV (reference sequence). V was pared by 4 bases and J by 4 bases, with 4 bases of the junction left unmatched. The CDR3 sequence is 15 residues long. The CDR3 loop reads CASSSPGQGATEAFF. The CDR3 DNA reads TGTGCCAGCAGTTCACCGGGACAGGGGGCCACTGAAGCTTTCTTT.

The chain carries TRBV6-5 and TRBJ2-2; tentatively, D is TRBD1 (5 bases). V lost 4 bases, J lost 1 base, and 13 bases lay in between. Per germline, CDR1 MNHEY and CDR2 SVGAGI. This CDR3 spans 16 amino acids. CDR3: CASSSRRQLNTGELFF. CDR3 coding DNA: TGTGCCAGCAGTTCAAGAAGACAGCTGAACACCGGGGAGCTGTTTTTT.

The chain combines TRBV2 with TRBJ2-1; 7 nucleotides line up with TRBD1. The junction had 5 bases not matched to a gene; V was cut back by 6 bases and J by 0 bases. Germline values: CDR1 SNHLY, CDR2 FYNNEI. This CDR3 has 15 amino acids. CDR3 loop: CASSLTGVSYNEQFF. As DNA, the CDR3 is TGTGCCAGCAGCCTAACAGGGGTCTCCTACAATGAGCAGTTCTTC.

The V gene is TRBV6-2 or TRBV6-3, the J gene TRBJ2-7, with D possibly matching TRBD2 (7 bases). V gave up 4 bases and J gave up 2 bases, with 12 bases separating them. The CDR3 consists of 14 residues. Germline CDR1 MNHEY, CDR2 SVGEGT. The CDR3 coding sequence is TGTGCCAGCAGTTTACAGGGAGGGCCCTACGAGCAGTACTTC. This translates into CASSLQGGPYEQYF.

This rearrangement joins TRBV12-3 or TRBV12-4 to TRBJ2-1; a weak D match, TRBD2 (6 bases). Trimming left V 6 bases short and J 7 bases short, with 10 bases between. The CDR3 covers 12 residues. The CDR3 here is CASRMGLNEQFF. The DNA for the CDR3 is TGTGCCAGCAGGATGGGACTTAATGAGCAGTTCTTC.

A single count supports this clone. The chain employs TRBV27 and TRBJ1-4, with 8 nucleotides matching TRBD1. There are 13 residues in the CDR3. Germline lookup yields CDR1 MNHEY and CDR2 SMNVEV (reference sequence). Unmatched junction bases numbered 5, after V lost 10 bases and J lost 4 bases. This CDR3 is CATRTGNNEKLFF. The CDR3 region has the DNA TGTGCCACCAGGACAGGGAATAATGAAAAACTGTTTTTT. Supplemented by reference TRBV27 and TRBJ1-4, the full variable domain reads EAQVTQNPRYLITVTGKKLTVTCSQNMNHEYMSWYRQDPGLGLRQIYYSMNVEVTDKGDVPEGYKVSRKEKRNFPLILESPSPNQTSLYFCATRTGNNEKLFFGSGTQLSVL.

There are a few counts of this clone. V gene TRBV5-8 combines with J gene TRBJ1-1, with D hard to call. Germline V gene data show CDR1 as SGHTS and CDR2 as YDEGEE. The CDR3 sequence is 14 residues long. Trimming took 0 bases from V and 4 from J, leaving 10 bases between them. The CDR3 DNA reads TGTGCCAGCAGCTTGGGGTCCGCGAGCACTGAAGCTTTCTTT. Protein: CASSLGSASTEAFF. Full variable domain (outside the CDR3, taken from reference TRBV5-8 and TRBJ1-1): EAGVTQSPTHLIKTRGQQATLRCSPISGHTSVYWYQQALGLGLQFLLWYDEGEERNRGNFPPRFSGRQFPNYSSELNVNALELEDSALYLCASSLGSASTEAFFGQGTRLTVV.

This clone occurred a few times. V and J are TRBV5-8 and TRBJ2-5; D is possibly TRBD1 (6 bases). V was shortened by 4 bases and J by 2 bases, with 12 bases between the two germline ends. This CDR3 spans 14 amino acids. CDR1 and CDR2 (germline): SGHTS, YDEGEE. This chain's CDR3 is CASSPGTLQETQYF. CDR3 DNA: TGTGCCAGCAGCCCCGGGACATTACAAGAGACCCAGTACTTC.